This T cell receptor (beta chain) appears in the sequencing data of a study of shared T cell receptors in the human thymus (dated by TCRdb to about 2021). In the study overall: The study examined how self-reactive, shared T-cell receptor alpha chains are generated in the human thymus.

The receptor library was made with the immunoSEQ multiplex PCR assay. Held by TCRdb, this immuneACCESS table contains in-frame sequences only and omits some clones. Under half of the omission traces to an unresolved V gene where checked; the cause of the rest is unknown. The sample contains roughly 660,000 clones, roughly 90% of them found a single time. Around 0.01% of the sample rests with the top ten. A word on this clone: Its target antigen remains unknown. No base quality values were provided; no much bigger clone lies one nucleotide off.

A distance of 19 bases separates the germline ends of V and J, which lose 5 bases and 3 bases respectively. The CDR3 has 16 amino acids, counting the end cysteine and phenylalanine. The sequence is cut down to CDR3 DNA, 48 bases in frame from base 1. CDR1 and CDR2 are read off the germline V gene as SGHAT and FQNNGV. This sample was also put to use in a study of human thymus T cells. As that second study puts it: Donors were immunologically healthy infants undergoing open corrective cardiac surgery for congenital heart defects in Finland. Thymus tissue was obtained as surgical resects removed during corrective cardiac surgery. Both the thymic and the peripheral blood repertoires appeared to show biased V and J gene segment usage. According to the related research, thymic TCR repertoires were highly overlapping among unrelated individuals. TCR alpha and beta repertoires from fewer than ten infant thymus samples and four related peripheral blood samples were characterized in the study. The cohort included over five male and a couple of female infants, with donor ages spanning 7 to 244 days. Thymocytes were mechanically released from the tissue and were stored as pellets of roughly 9-30 million cells at -70 degrees C. Genomic DNA was extracted from frozen cell pellets with a QIAsymphony instrument. TCRB and TCRAD loci were amplified from a standardized quantity of quality-controlled genomic DNA using the immunoSEQ multiplex PCR assay. The V(D)J region was spanned by amplicons of a length sufficient to cover the CDR3 and to identify V and J genes. Amplicon sequencing was performed on an Illumina platform through the commercial immunoSEQ service. Primer bias and sequencing errors were corrected as previously described, and TCRAD and TCRB definitions were based on the IMGT database. immunoSEQ Analyzer 3.0 and VDJTools were used for repertoire analysis, which covered basic statistics, V/J segment usage, diversity estimates, rarefaction and pairwise overlap. To estimate diversity, the Chao1, ChaoE, Efron-Thisted, Shannon and inverse Simpson indices were applied, and diversity was also estimated on datasets down-sampled to the smallest sample. For repertoire overlap, CDR3 nucleotide sequence, V gene and J gene had to match strictly, and clustering was done by Jaccard-based multidimensional scaling. Thymus samples yielded on average approximately 800,000 unique TCRB clonotypes, compared with 65,000 to 100,000 from blood samples.

The chain uses TRBV11-2 and TRBJ2-5; a tentative D call is TRBD2 (6 bases match). This TCR came from a boy in the first two years of life with a congenital heart defect. Donor details come from another sample of the same person, matched by shared clones. The source material was thymocytes. The CDR3: CASSPGTPDQKETQYF. The DNA sequence reads TGTGCCAGCAGCCCTGGGACTCCAGATCAGAAAGAGACCCAGTACTTC. With the rest looked up from the reference TRBV11-2 and TRBJ2-5 genes rather than sequenced, the full variable domain is EAGVAQSPRYKIIEKRQSVAFWCNPISGHATLYWYQQILGQGPKLLIQFQNNGVVDDSQLPKDRFSAERLKGVDSTLKIQPAKLEDSAVYLCASSPGTPDQKETQYFGPGTRLLVL.